Shown below are 29 T cell receptor beta chains from a single sample sequenced in a study of blood T cells in healthy people across ages. It was with a sample-barcoded 5' primer and a J-beta primer mix that a second PCR of roughly 6 to 11 cycles was run. MiXCR was run by TCRdb on the 5' RACE reads, yielding one entry per CDR3 protein. Of over 700,000 distinct CDR3 sequences detected, 53% appear once; the ten largest clones hold under 50%. The sequencing sample was made of blood. All receptors come from an elderly man in good health.

The J gene is TRBJ2-3, the V gene TRBV5-1, with D possibly matching TRBD2 (5 bases). This CDR3 contains 16 residues. Germline V gene lookup returns CDR1 SGHRS and CDR2 YFSETQ. V lost 3 bases and J lost 0, with 14 bases in between. Written as DNA, the CDR3 is TGCGCCAGCAGCTCTGGACTTTACGCTAGCACAGATACGCAGTATTTT. Its translation is CASSSGLYASTDTQYF. Looking up the rest from reference TRBV5-1 and TRBJ2-3 gives the full variable domain: KAGVTQTPRYLIKTRGQQVTLSCSPISGHRSVSWYQQTPGQGLQFLFEYFSETQRNKGNFPGRFSGRQFSNSRSEMNVSTLELGDSALYLCASSSGLYASTDTQYFGPGTRLTVL.

The chain links TRBV9 to TRBJ1-2; no clear D. This CDR3 contains 13 residues. Trimming pared 0 bases from V and 5 bases from J, leaving 8 bases between. Germline-derived CDR1 and CDR2 are SGDLS and YYNGEE. The CDR3 bases are TGTGCCAGCAGCGTAGGGCCTTCGTATGGCTACACCTTC. It is translated as CASSVGPSYGYTF. Using reference TRBV9 and TRBJ1-2 for the parts outside the CDR3, the full variable domain is DSGVTQTPKHLITATGQRVTLRCSPRSGDLSVYWYQQSLDQGLQFLIQYYNGEERAKGNILERFSAQQFPDLHSELNLSSLELGDSALYFCASSVGPSYGYTFGSGTRLTVV.

V and J are TRBV24-1 and TRBJ2-6; 7 nucleotides align to TRBD1. The J segment lost 0 bases and the V segment lost 4 bases, leaving 8 bases of the junction unmatched. The CDR3 consists of 18 residues. CDR1 and CDR2 from the germline V gene are KGHDR and SFDVKD. CDR3 nucleotides: TGTGCCACCAGTGACCCACCGGGACAGAGCTCTGGGGCCAACGTCCTGACTTTC. It is translated as CATSDPPGQSSGANVLTF.

This clonotype was found a few times. J is TRBJ2-7 and V is TRBV20-1; no firm D call. The DNA end favors TRBJ2-5, so the J call may be wrong. The CDR3 loop spans 12 amino acids. Per germline, CDR1 DFQATT and CDR2 SNEGSKA (reference sequence). DNA for the CDR3: TGCAGTGCTAGCGGCGTCGTGGAGACCCAGTACTTC. It codes for CSASGVVETQYF.

A few counts support this clonotype. The V and J genes are TRBV20-1 and TRBJ1-2; TRBD1 matches at 8 bases. J was trimmed by 3 bases and V by 0 bases; bases with no gene match: 12. Germline CDR1 DFQATT, CDR2 SNEGSKA (reference sequence). CDR3 length equals 17 residues. CDR3 region: CSARDLGPGGAYYGYTF. DNA of the CDR3: TGCAGTGCTAGAGATCTAGGCCCAGGGGGCGCCTACTATGGCTACACCTTC.

CDR3 sequence reads: CASNHRTGGVYGYTF. CDR3 nucleotides: TGTGCCAGCAACCATCGGACAGGGGGCGTCTATGGCTACACCTTC. The chain links TRBV3-1 to TRBJ1-2, with 11 positions matching TRBD1. This CDR3 comprises 15 residues. Germline V CDR1 and CDR2: LGHDT, YNNKEL (reference sequence). V shed 7 bases, J shed 4 bases, and the junction held 8 bases outside the gene matches.

This clonotype showed up just a few times. This chain links TRBV10-3 with TRBJ2-7; TRBD1 is a possible D gene (5 bases). Per the germline V gene, CDR1 is ENHRY and CDR2 is SYGVKD. V lost 4 bases to trimming and J lost 1 base, with 11 bases between them. This CDR3 is 14 amino acids long. CDR3 coding DNA: TGTGCCATCAGTGGGGCAGGGCCTTCCTACGAGCAGTACTTC. It translates to CAISGAGPSYEQYF.

The chain's CDR3 is CASSADGNCEQYF. CDR3 nucleotides: TGTGCCAGCAGCGCGGACGGTAACTGCGAGCAGTACTTC. The chain recombines TRBV9 with TRBJ2-7, with D unresolved. V dropped 3 bases and J dropped 6 bases, with 13 bases sitting between them. Per germline, CDR1 SGDLS and CDR2 YYNGEE. CDR3 length: 13 amino acids.

V usage is TRBV18 and J usage is TRBJ2-1; possible D gene TRBD1, 5 bases. Germline CDR1 KGHSH, CDR2 LQKENI. The V and J ends lost 0 bases and 4 bases respectively, with 10 bases between them. The CDR3 loop spans 15 amino acids. The CDR3 reads CASSPPWGKYNEQFF. The DNA of the CDR3 is TGTGCCAGCTCACCACCGTGGGGCAAGTACAATGAGCAGTTCTTC.

The chain combines TRBV29-1 with TRBJ2-7; D not certain. Germline V gene data show CDR1 as SQVTM and CDR2 as ANQGSEA. The CDR3 covers 13 residues. V lost 3 bases to trimming and J lost 3 bases, with 12 bases between them. The CDR3 here is CSVDDGENYEQYF. CDR3 sequence (DNA): TGCAGCGTTGATGATGGGGAAAACTACGAGCAGTACTTC.

The chain recombines TRBV5-1 with TRBJ2-5; 10 bases fit TRBD2. This CDR3 contains 17 residues. V gave up 4 bases and J gave up 4 bases; unmatched junction bases: 13. Germline V lookup: CDR1 SGHRS, CDR2 YFSETQ. CDR3 sequence reads: CASSVKTAGGAGETQYF. In DNA form, the CDR3 reads TGCGCCAGCAGCGTGAAAACAGCGGGAGGGGCGGGAGAGACCCAGTACTTC. Full variable domain (missing parts from reference TRBV5-1 and TRBJ2-5): KAGVTQTPRYLIKTRGQQVTLSCSPISGHRSVSWYQQTPGQGLQFLFEYFSETQRNKGNFPGRFSGRQFSNSRSEMNVSTLELGDSALYLCASSVKTAGGAGETQYFGPGTRLLVL.

The chain uses TRBV15 and TRBJ2-3; unclear D gene. Trimming took 0 bases from V and 0 from J, leaving 13 bases between them. CDR1 LNHNV and CDR2 YYDKDF come from the germline V gene (reference sequence). The CDR3 has 17 residues. CDR3 in amino acids: CATSRDGWGSSTDTQYF. CDR3 DNA sequence: TGTGCCACCAGCAGAGATGGGTGGGGTTCCAGCACAGATACGCAGTATTTT.

The chain uses TRBV29-1 and TRBJ1-1, with D maybe TRBD1 (6 bases). This CDR3 comprises 11 residues. Germline V gives CDR1 SQVTM, CDR2 ANQGSEA. V was trimmed by 8 bases and J by 7 bases, leaving 14 bases between them. CDR3 sequence (DNA): TGCAGCACCCGAACAGGGTTTGAAGCTTTCTTT. As protein: CSTRTGFEAFF. Complete variable domain (other parts from reference TRBV29-1 and TRBJ1-1): SAVISQKPSRDICQRGTSLTIQCQVDSQVTMMFWYRQQPGQSLTLIATANQGSEATYESGFVIDKFPISRPNLTFSTLTVSNMSPEDSSIYLCSTRTGFEAFFGQGTRLTVV.

This clonotype was seen only a few times. This rearrangement joins TRBV3-1 to TRBJ2-7; weak D call: TRBD1 (6 bases). This CDR3 comprises 14 residues. V was trimmed by 4 bases and J by 2 bases, leaving 12 bases between them. CDR1 and CDR2 from the germline V gene are LGHDT and YNNKEL (reference sequence). The chain's CDR3 is CASSPWRTAYEQYF. CDR3 nucleotides: TGTGCCAGCAGCCCATGGAGGACAGCCTACGAGCAGTACTTC.

This clonotype was detected once. The chain joins TRBV20-1 to TRBJ1-5, with 7 bases lining up with TRBD1. The CDR3 extends over 18 amino acids. Germline assignment: CDR1 DFQATT and CDR2 SNEGSKA (reference sequence). After removal of 1 base from V and 0 bases from J, the junction contained 12 bases not matched to a gene. CDR3 bases: TGCAGTGCTAGAGGGGGGTCCAGGGGGGGTTTTAGCAATCAGCCCCAGCATTTT. Encoded protein: CSARGGSRGGFSNQPQHF.

The chain employs TRBV24-1 and TRBJ2-1; 7 bases agree with TRBD2. J was trimmed by 8 bases and V by 1 base; bases with no gene match: 7. Germline V CDR1 and CDR2: KGHDR, SFDVKD. This CDR3 contains 15 residues. For the CDR3, the DNA is TGTGCCACCAGTGATTTCCCGGGAGGAGGGGATGAGCAGTTCTTC. Its translation is CATSDFPGGGDEQFF.

This CDR3 is CASSLWGGQGSYEQYF. CDR3 sequence (DNA): TGTGCCAGCAGTCTCTGGGGGGGACAGGGTTCGTACGAGCAGTACTTC. The chain recombines TRBV6-1 with TRBJ2-7; 9 bases fit TRBD1. Germline assignment: CDR1 MNHNS and CDR2 SASEGT. There are 16 residues in the CDR3. The ends lost 5 bases at V and 4 bases at J; junction bases unmatched: 12.

The chain couples TRBV20-1 to TRBJ2-7; TRBD2 might be the D (6 bases). The CDR3 is 13 amino acids. Trimming took 5 bases from V and 4 from J, leaving 15 bases between them. CDR1 and CDR2 from the germline V gene are DFQATT and SNEGSKA (reference sequence). CDR3 residues: CSAEGPGGYEQYF. For the CDR3, the DNA is TGCAGTGCTGAGGGCCCCGGGGGTTACGAGCAGTACTTC.

V gene TRBV29-1 combines with J gene TRBJ2-1; 12 positions match TRBD2. Germline CDR1 and CDR2: SQVTM and ANQGSEA. The CDR3 covers 13 residues. After removal of 8 bases from V and 5 bases from J, the junction contained 4 bases not matched to a gene. The DNA of the CDR3 is TGCAGCATCACTAGCGGGGGGAACAATGAGCAGTTCTTC. Residues: CSITSGGNNEQFF.

The V and J genes are TRBV20-1 and TRBJ2-7, with 7 bases matching TRBD2. The V gene's germline CDR1 is DFQATT and CDR2 SNEGSKA (reference sequence). There are 15 residues in the CDR3. J was trimmed by 4 bases and V by 6 bases; bases with no gene match: 15. Here the CDR3 reads CSATREAGAEYEQYF. For the CDR3, the DNA is TGCAGTGCCACCAGGGAGGCGGGAGCAGAGTACGAGCAGTACTTC.

The chain is built from TRBV10-3 and TRBJ2-1; TRBD1 matches at 7 bases. The CDR3 is 13 residues long. Germline trimming cut 1 base from V and 8 bases from J; bases unmatched to any gene: 2. Germline loops: CDR1 ENHRY, CDR2 SYGVKD. CDR3 DNA: TGTGCCATCAGTGAGTACAGGGGCGATGAGCAGTTCTTC. The encoded protein is CAISEYRGDEQFF.

This clonotype appeared a few times. The V and J genes are TRBV20-1 and TRBJ2-5, with D hard to call. This CDR3 has 10 residues. Germline V gene data show CDR1 as DFQATT and CDR2 as SNEGSKA (reference sequence). The V end lost 5 bases, the J end lost 0 bases, and 1 base lay between the germline ends. The chain's CDR3 is CSAYQETQYF. The CDR3, as DNA: TGCAGTGCTTACCAAGAGACCCAGTACTTC.

The rearrangement joins TRBV13 to TRBJ2-5; TRBD2 is a possible D gene (5 bases). The CDR3 has 13 amino acids. Trimming took 7 bases from V and 3 from J, leaving 12 bases between them. Germline values: CDR1 PRHDT, CDR2 FYEKMQ (reference sequence). The CDR3 here is CASTGLAEETQYF. The DNA for the CDR3 is TGTGCCAGCACCGGGCTAGCAGAAGAGACCCAGTACTTC.

The table lists this clonotype with a count of one. The rearrangement joins TRBV7-2 to TRBJ2-7; the D gene is possibly TRBD1 (6 bases). The length of the CDR3 is 15 residues. The V and J ends lost 2 bases and 7 bases respectively, with 18 bases between them. Germline CDR1 is SGHTA and CDR2 is FQGNSA. The CDR3 DNA reads as TGTGCCAGCAGCTTACTTGGGCAGAACCAGGGGGAGCAGTACTTC. Its protein product is CASSLLGQNQGEQYF.

The chain uses TRBV12-3 or TRBV12-4 and TRBJ1-1; D not certain. The CDR3 has 15 amino acids. Trimming removed 6 bases at V and 1 base at J, with 15 bases between. Here the CDR3 reads CASRRGPSRNTEAFF. The CDR3 DNA reads as TGTGCCAGCAGGAGAGGACCGAGCAGGAACACTGAAGCTTTCTTT.

The chain carries TRBV24-1 and TRBJ2-4; no clear D. V was pared by 3 bases and J by 1 base, with 3 bases between. The CDR3 runs 13 residues. Looked up from germline, CDR1 is KGHDR and CDR2 is SFDVKD. In DNA, the CDR3 is TGTGCCACCAGTGATCCCGCCAAAAACATTCAGTACTTC. Protein sequence: CATSDPAKNIQYF.

The chain is built from TRBV24-1 and TRBJ2-2, with a possible D match to TRBD2 (7 bases). V lost 7 bases, J lost 2 bases, and 13 bases lay in between. Germline V lookup: CDR1 KGHDR, CDR2 SFDVKD. CDR3 length equals 15 residues. Written as DNA, the CDR3 is TGTGCCACCAGGAGGGGGGGAGTCAACACCGGGGAGCTGTTTTTT. This translates into CATRRGGVNTGELFF.

Of note for this clonotype: No conserved phenylalanine or tryptophan is present at the end of the CDR3, so a read error is the likely explanation. J is TRBJ2-3 and V is TRBV6-5; no clear D. CDR3 length: 15 residues. Germline loops: CDR1 MNHEY, CDR2 SVGAGI. V lost 10 bases, J lost 2 bases, and 19 bases lay in between. CDR3 loop: CATALSGGDTDTQYV. Here the CDR3 DNA reads TGTGCCACCGCCCTTTCCGGCGGAGACACAGATACGCAGTATGTT.

The chain has TRBV5-6 and TRBJ2-7, with 14 bases lining up with TRBD2. The germline V gene encodes CDR1 SGHDT and CDR2 YYEEEE. Trimming removed 3 bases from V and 5 bases from J; junction bases left unmatched: 10. The CDR3 is made up of 17 amino acids. The CDR3 DNA reads as TGTGCCAGCAGCTCGCCGGGACTAGCGGGAGTGATGAACGAGCAGTACTTC. Residues: CASSSPGLAGVMNEQYF. Combining the CDR3 with reference TRBV5-6 and TRBJ2-7 gives the whole variable domain DAGVTQSPTHLIKTRGQQVTLRCSPKSGHDTVSWYQQALGQGPQFIFQYYEEEERQRGNFPDRFSGHQFPNYSSELNVNALLLGDSALYLCASSSPGLAGVMNEQYFGPGTRLTVT.